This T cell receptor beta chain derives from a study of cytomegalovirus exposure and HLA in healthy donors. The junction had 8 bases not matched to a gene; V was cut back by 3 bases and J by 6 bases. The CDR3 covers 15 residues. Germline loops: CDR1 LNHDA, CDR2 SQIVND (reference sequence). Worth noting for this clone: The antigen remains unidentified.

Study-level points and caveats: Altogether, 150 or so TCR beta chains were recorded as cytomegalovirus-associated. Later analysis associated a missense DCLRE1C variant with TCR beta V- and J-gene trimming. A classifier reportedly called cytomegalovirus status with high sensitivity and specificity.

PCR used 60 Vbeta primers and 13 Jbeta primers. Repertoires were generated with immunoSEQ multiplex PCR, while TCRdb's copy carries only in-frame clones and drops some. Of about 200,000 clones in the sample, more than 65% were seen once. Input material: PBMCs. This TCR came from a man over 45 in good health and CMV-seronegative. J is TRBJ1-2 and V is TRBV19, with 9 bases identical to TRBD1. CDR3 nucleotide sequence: TGTGCCAGTAGTATGGGGACAGGGAGATCGGATGGCTACACCTTC. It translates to CASSMGTGRSDGYTF.